This T cell receptor beta chain was observed in a study of blood T cell repertoires in COVID-19. For the study at large: Samples representing acute and convalescent COVID-19 were sourced from the United States, Italy and Spain. From T cells, B-cell-depleted T cells, or PBMCs came the material, which was cDNA or gDNA.

Germline V lookup: CDR1 MNHEY, CDR2 SMNVEV (reference sequence). V shed 6 bases and J shed 2 bases, with 13 bases lying between them. This CDR3 has 14 amino acids. Libraries were prepared by immunoSEQ multiplex PCR; TCRdb keeps only in-frame clonotypes and omits some of them. Among 200,000 or so clones listed, 85% to 90% were seen once. Which cohort a participant joined came from the clinical history participants gave. J is TRBJ1-2 and V is TRBV27; no firm D call. The source material was PBMCs or T cells enriched from blood (not recorded which). This sequence was found in a woman aged 40 to 50 with acute COVID-19. The CDR3 protein is CASSWAGGNYGYTF. The DNA for the CDR3 is TGTGCCAGCAGCTGGGCAGGAGGCAACTATGGCTACACCTTC.